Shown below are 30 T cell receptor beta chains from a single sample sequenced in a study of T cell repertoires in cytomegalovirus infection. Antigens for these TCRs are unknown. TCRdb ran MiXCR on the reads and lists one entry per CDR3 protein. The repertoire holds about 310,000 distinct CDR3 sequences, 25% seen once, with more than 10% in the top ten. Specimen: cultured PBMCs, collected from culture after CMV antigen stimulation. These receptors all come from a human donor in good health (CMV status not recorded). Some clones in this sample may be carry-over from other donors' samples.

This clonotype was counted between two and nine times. CDR3 nucleotides: TGTGCCAGCAGCTTATTTGATAGCTCCTACAATGAGCAGTTCTTC. It translates to CASSLFDSSYNEQFF. This chain joins TRBV7-2 and TRBJ2-1; the D is unclear. Germline loops: CDR1 SGHTA, CDR2 FQGNSA. V was shortened by 2 bases and J by 0 bases, with 8 bases between the two germline ends. The CDR3 totals 15 residues.

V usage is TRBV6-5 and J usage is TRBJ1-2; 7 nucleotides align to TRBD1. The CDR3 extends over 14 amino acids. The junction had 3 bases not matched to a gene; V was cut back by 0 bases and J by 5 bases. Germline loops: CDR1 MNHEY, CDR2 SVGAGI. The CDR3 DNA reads TGTGCCAGCAGTTACTCAGGGGGCCGATATGGCTACACCTTC. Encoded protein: CASSYSGGRYGYTF.

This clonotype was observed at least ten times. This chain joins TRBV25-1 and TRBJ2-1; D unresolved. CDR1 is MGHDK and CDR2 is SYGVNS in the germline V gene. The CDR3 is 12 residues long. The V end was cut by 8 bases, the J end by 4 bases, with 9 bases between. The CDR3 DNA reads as TGTGCCAGCGCCTGGGGATACAATGAGCAGTTCTTC. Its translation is CASAWGYNEQFF.

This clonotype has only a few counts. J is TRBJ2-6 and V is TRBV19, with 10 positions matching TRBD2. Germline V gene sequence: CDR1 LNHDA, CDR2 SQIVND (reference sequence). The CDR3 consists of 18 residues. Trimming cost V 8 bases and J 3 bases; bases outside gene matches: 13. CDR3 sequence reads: CASHFSGRPWRGANVLTF. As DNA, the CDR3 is TGTGCCAGTCACTTTAGCGGGAGGCCGTGGCGTGGGGCCAACGTCCTGACTTTC.

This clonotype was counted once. The CDR3 sequence is CASSEKGQVYEQYV. CDR3 bases: TGTGCCAGCAGTGAAAAGGGGCAGGTCTACGAGCAGTACGTC. The V gene is TRBV2, the J gene TRBJ2-7; D may be TRBD1 (5 bases). V shed 2 bases and J shed 3 bases, with 11 bases lying between them. Germline-derived CDR1 and CDR2 are SNHLY and FYNNEI. This CDR3 has 14 residues.

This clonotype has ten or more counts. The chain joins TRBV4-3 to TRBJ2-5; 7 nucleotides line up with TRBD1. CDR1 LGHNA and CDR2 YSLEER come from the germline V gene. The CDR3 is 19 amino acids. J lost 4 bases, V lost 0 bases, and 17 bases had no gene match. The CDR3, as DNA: TGCGCCAGCAGCCAAGAAGGGGGATCTGTCAGGGGGTTTCCAGAGACCCAGTACTTC. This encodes CASSQEGGSVRGFPETQYF.

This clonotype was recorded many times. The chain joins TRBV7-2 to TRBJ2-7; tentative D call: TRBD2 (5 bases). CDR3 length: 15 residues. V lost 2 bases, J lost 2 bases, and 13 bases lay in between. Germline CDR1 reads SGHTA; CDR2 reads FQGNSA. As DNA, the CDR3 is TGTGCCAGCAGCTTAACGGGAAACCTTGCCTACGAGCAGTACTTC. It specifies CASSLTGNLAYEQYF. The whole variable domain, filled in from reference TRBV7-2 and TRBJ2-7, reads GAGVSQSPSNKVTEKGKDVELRCDPISGHTALYWYRQSLGQGLEFLIYFQGNSAPDKSGLPSDRFSAERTGGSVSTLTIQRTQQEDSAVYLCASSLTGNLAYEQYFGPGTRLTVT.

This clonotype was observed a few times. In DNA form, the CDR3 reads TGTGCCAGCAGTTACCAGGGTGGCAATCAGCCCCAGCATTTT. Translation gives CASSYQGGNQPQHF. The rearrangement uses TRBV6-2 or TRBV6-3 and TRBJ1-5; D possibly corresponds to TRBD1 (5 bases). V lost 2 bases, J lost 2 bases, and 7 bases lay in between. Germline CDR1 is MNHEY and CDR2 is SVGEGT. CDR3 length equals 14 residues.

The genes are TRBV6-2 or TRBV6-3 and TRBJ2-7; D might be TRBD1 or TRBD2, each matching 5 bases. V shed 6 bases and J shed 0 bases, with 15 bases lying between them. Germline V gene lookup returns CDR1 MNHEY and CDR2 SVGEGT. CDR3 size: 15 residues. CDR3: CASRDSGTPSYEQYF. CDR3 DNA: TGTGCCAGCAGAGATAGTGGGACGCCCTCCTACGAGCAGTACTTC.

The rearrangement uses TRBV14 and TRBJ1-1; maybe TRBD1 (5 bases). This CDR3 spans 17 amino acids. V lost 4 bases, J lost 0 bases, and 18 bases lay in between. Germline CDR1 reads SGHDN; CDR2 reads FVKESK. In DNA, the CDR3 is TGTGCCAGCAGCCGCCCAGTGATGGCGGGGCTGAACACTGAAGCTTTCTTT. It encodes CASSRPVMAGLNTEAFF.

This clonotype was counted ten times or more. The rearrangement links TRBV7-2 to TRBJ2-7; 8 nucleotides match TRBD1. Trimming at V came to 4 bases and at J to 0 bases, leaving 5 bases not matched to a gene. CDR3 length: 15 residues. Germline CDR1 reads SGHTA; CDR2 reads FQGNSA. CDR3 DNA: TGTGCCAGCAGCTCCGAGACAGGGGACTCCTACGAGCAGTACTTC. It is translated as CASSSETGDSYEQYF.

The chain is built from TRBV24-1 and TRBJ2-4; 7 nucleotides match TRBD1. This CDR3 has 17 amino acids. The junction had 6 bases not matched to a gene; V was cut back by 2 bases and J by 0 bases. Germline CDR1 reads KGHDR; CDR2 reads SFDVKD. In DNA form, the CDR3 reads TGTGCCACCAGTGATTCCGGACAGGCGGGAGCCAAAAACATTCAGTACTTC. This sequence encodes CATSDSGQAGAKNIQYF.

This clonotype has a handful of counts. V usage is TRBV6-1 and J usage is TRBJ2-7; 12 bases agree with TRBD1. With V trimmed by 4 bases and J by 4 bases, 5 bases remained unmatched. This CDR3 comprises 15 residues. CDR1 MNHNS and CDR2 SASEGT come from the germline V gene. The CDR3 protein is CASSVGTGGVYEQYV. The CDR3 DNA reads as TGTGCCAGCAGTGTGGGGACAGGGGGCGTTTACGAGCAGTACGTC.

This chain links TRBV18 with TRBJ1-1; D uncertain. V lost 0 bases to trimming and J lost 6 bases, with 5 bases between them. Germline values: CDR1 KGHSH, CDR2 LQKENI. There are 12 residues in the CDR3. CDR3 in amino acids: CASSPPVSEAFF. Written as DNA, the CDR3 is TGTGCCAGCTCACCACCCGTATCTGAAGCTTTCTTT.

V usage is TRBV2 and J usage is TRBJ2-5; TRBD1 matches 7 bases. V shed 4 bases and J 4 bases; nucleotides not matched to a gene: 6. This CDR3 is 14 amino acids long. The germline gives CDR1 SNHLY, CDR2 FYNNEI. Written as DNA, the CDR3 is TGTGCCAGCAGTGGACAGGGAATGGGAGAGACCCAGTACTTC. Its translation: CASSGQGMGETQYF.

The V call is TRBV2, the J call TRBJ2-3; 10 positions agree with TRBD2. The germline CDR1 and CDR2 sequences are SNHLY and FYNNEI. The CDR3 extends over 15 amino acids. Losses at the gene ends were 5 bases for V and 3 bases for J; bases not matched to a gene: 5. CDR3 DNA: TGTGCCAGCAGTTCTAGCGGGAGTTGGACAGATACGCAGTATTTT. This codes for CASSSSGSWTDTQYF.

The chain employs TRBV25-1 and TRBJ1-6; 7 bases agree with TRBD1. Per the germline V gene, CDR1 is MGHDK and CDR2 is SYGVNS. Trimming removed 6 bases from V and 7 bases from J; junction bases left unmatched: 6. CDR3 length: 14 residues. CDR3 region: CASRPQGGNSPLHF. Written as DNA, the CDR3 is TGTGCCAGCAGGCCCCAGGGGGGGAATTCACCCCTCCACTTT.

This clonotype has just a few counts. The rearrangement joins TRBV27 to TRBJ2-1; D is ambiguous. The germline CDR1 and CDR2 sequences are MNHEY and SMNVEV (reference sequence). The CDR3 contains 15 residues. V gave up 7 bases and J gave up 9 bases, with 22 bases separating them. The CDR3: CASIPVGFTPSEQFF. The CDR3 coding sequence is TGTGCCAGCATCCCCGTGGGATTTACTCCGAGTGAGCAGTTCTTC.

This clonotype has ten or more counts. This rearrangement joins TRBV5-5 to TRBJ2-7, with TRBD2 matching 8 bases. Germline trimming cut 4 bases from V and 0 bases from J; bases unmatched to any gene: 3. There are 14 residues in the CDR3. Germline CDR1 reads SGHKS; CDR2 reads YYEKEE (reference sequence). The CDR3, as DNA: TGTGCCAGCAGCCCCACTAGCGGCTCCTACGAGCAGTACTTC. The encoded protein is CASSPTSGSYEQYF. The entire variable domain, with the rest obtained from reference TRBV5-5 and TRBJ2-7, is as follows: DAGVTQSPTHLIKTRGQQVTLRCSPISGHKSVSWYQQVLGQGPQFIFQYYEKEERGRGNFPDRFSARQFPNYSSELNVNALLLGDSALYLCASSPTSGSYEQYFGPGTRLTVT.

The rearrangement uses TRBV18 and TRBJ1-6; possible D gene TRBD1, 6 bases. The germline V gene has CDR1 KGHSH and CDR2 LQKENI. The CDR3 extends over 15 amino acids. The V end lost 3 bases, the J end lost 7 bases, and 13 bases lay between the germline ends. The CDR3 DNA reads TGTGCCAGCTCACCTCAGGGGCCCCCGAATTCACCCCTCCACTTT. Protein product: CASSPQGPPNSPLHF.

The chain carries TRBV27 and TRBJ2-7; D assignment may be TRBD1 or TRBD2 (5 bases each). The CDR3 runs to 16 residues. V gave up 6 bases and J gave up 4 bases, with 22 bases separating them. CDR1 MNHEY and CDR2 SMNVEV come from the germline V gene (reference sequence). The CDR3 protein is CASSQMMRRDVYEQYF. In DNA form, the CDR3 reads TGTGCCAGCAGCCAAATGATGCGTCGGGACGTATACGAGCAGTACTTC.

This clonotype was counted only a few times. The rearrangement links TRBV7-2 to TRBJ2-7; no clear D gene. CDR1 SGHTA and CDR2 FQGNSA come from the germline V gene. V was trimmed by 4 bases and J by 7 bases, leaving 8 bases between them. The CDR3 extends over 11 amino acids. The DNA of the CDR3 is TGTGCCAGCAGCTCGAGCTGGGAGCAGTACTTC. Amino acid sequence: CASSSSWEQYF. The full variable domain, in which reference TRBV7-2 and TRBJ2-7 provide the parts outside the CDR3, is GAGVSQSPSNKVTEKGKDVELRCDPISGHTALYWYRQSLGQGLEFLIYFQGNSAPDKSGLPSDRFSAERTGGSVSTLTIQRTQQEDSAVYLCASSSSWEQYFGPGTRLTVT.

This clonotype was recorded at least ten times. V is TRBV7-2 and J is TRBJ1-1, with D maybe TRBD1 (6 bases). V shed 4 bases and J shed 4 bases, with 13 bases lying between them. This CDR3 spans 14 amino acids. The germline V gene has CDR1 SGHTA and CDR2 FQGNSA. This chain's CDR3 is CASSSRGGRTEAFF. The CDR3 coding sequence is TGTGCCAGCAGCTCCCGGGGGGGGCGCACTGAAGCTTTCTTT.

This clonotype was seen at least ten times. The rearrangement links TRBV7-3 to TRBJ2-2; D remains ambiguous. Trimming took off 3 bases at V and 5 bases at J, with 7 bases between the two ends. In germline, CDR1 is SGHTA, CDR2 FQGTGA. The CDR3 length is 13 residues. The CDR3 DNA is TGTGCCAGCAGCTTGTCCGGGACCGGGGAGCTGTTTTTT. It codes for CASSLSGTGELFF.

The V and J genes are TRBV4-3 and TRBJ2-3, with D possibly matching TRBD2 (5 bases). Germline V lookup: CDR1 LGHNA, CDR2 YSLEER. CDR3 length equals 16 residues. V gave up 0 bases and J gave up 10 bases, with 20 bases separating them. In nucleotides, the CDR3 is TGCGCCAGCAGCCAAGAGAACGGAGGCTCCCCGGGTTCGCAGTATTTT. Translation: CASSQENGGSPGSQYF.

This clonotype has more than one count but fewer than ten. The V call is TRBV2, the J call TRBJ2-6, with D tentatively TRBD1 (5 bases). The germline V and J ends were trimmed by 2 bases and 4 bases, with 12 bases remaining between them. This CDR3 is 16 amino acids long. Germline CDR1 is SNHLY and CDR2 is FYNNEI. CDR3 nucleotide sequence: TGTGCCAGCAGTGAACAGGGCCTTTCCGGGGCCAACGTCCTGACTTTC. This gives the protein CASSEQGLSGANVLTF.

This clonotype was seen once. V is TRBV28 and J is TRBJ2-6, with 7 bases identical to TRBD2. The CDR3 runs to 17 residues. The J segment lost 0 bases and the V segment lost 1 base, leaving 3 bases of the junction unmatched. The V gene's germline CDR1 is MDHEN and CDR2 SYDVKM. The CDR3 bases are TGTGCCAGCAGTTTATTGGGGGGGAGCTCTGGGGCCAACGTCCTGACTTTC. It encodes CASSLLGGSSGANVLTF.

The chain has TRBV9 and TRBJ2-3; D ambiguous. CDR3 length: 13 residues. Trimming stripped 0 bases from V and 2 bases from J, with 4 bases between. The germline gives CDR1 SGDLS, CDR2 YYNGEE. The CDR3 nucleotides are TGTGCCAGCAGCGTAGCGGCCACAGATACGCAGTATTTT. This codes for CASSVAATDTQYF.

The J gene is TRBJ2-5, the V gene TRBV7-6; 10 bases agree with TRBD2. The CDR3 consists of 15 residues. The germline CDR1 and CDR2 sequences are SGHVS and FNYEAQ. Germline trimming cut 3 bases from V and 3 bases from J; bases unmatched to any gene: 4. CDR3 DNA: TGTGCCAGCAGCTTTCTAGCGGGAGAAGAAGAGACCCAGTACTTC. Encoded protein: CASSFLAGEEETQYF.

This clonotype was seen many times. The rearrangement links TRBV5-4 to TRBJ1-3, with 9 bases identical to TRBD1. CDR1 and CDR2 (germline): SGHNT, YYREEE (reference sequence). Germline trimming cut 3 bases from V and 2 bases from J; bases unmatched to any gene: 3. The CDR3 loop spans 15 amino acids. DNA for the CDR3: TGTGCCAGCAGCTCGGACAGGGGTACTGGAAACACCATATATTTT. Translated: CASSSDRGTGNTIYF.